The rows below give T cell receptor beta chains drawn from one sample of a study of T cells in Graves' hyperthyroidism and ophthalmopathy. TCRdb reanalysed the multiplex PCR reads using MiXCR and keeps one entry per CDR3 protein. The sample comprises 93,000 or so distinct CDR3 sequences, 40% to 50% of which are singletons, and approximately 24% rests with the top ten. Sample: blood. These receptor sequences come from a man aged 35-49 years with Graves' hyperthyroidism. CDR3s include the opening cysteine and the closing phenylalanine or tryptophan. The D gene is left open where the match is weak. Size is omitted from some rows. Given values are once, few, many or a class for expanded clones.

D gene | J gene | clone size | V gene | CDR3 DNA | CDR3 protein
- | TRBJ2-3 | many | TRBV6-1 | TGTGCCAGCAGTGGTACTAGCAGTAGCACAGATACGCAGTATTTT | CASSGTSSSTDTQYF
TRBD1 | TRBJ1-2 | many | TRBV20-1 | TGCAGTGCCCCGGGACAGGGGGCATTTGGCTACACCTTC | CSAPGQGAFGYTF
TRBD1 | TRBJ2-7 | many | TRBV5-1 | TGCGCCAGCAGCTCCGGGACAGGGAACGAGCAGTACTTC | CASSSGTGNEQYF
- | TRBJ2-2 | many | TRBV5-5 | TGTGCCAGCAGCTTCGGGGGAACCGGGGAGCTGTTTTTT | CASSFGGTGELFF
- | TRBJ1-2 | - | TRBV6-1 | TGTGCCAGCAGCGTAGGCGGGGGGGGGCCCTATGGCTACACCTTC | CASSVGGGGPYGYTF
TRBD1 | TRBJ1-5 | - | TRBV7-2 | TGTGCCAGCAGCCCCCAGGACAGGTGGCAACCGCCCCAGCATTTT | CASSPQDRWQPPQHF
TRBD1 | TRBJ1-5 | - | TRBV7-2 | TGTGCCAGCAGCCTCCGGGACAGGGGTTGGAATCAGCCCCAGCATTTT | CASSLRDRGWNQPQHF
- | TRBJ1-1 | many | TRBV7-9 | TGTGCCAGCAGCCTTGACACAACTGGTTACACTGAAGCTTTCTTT | CASSLDTTGYTEAFF
- | TRBJ2-7 | - | TRBV9 | TGTGCCAGCAGCGTCTCCGAGGCGAGGTACGAGCAGTACTTC | CASSVSEARYEQYF
- | TRBJ2-7 | - | TRBV6-1 | TGTGCCAGTAGTGAAGCGCCCTACGAGCAGTACTTC | CASSEAPYEQYF
TRBD2 | TRBJ2-1 | many | TRBV20-1 | TGCAGTGCTGAGACCCCCGGGACTAGATGGGATGAGCAGTTCTTC | CSAETPGTRWDEQFF
TRBD1 | TRBJ2-2 | few | TRBV6-1 | TGTGCCAGCAGGGGGACAGGGGGCACCGGGGAGCTGTTTTTT | CASRGTGGTGELFF
TRBD2 | TRBJ2-7 | - | TRBV10-1 | TGCGCCAGCAGCGCCGGGACTAGTGAACACGAGCAGTACTTC | CASSAGTSEHEQYF
TRBD2 | TRBJ2-1 | - | TRBV29-1 | TGCAGCGTCGGACTAGCGGGAGGGCCTTTGGAACTCTACAATGAGCAGTTCTTC | CSVGLAGGPLELYNEQFF
- | TRBJ2-1 | many | TRBV9 | TGTGCCAGCAGCGTAGCTACTGCCAGGAGCTACAATGAGCAGTTCTTC | CASSVATARSYNEQFF
- | TRBJ1-3 | many | TRBV2 | TGTGCCAGCAGTGACCAAAGACACGTATCCGAGGGAAACACCATATATTTT | CASSDQRHVSEGNTIYF
- | TRBJ2-5 | many | TRBV29-1 | TGCAGCGTTGAAATTTGGGCTCAACGCGAGACCCAGTACTTC | CSVEIWAQRETQYF
TRBD1 | TRBJ2-1 | many | TRBV20-1 | TGCAGTGCCGCTACTCCGGGACAGGGGAGAGAGCAGTTCTTC | CSAATPGQGREQFF
TRBD2 | TRBJ2-1 | - | TRBV11-3 | TGTGCCAGCAGCTCAGGGCGGGGGGAAGACAATGAGCAGTTCTTC | CASSSGRGEDNEQFF
TRBD1 | TRBJ2-7 | once | TRBV24-1 | TGTGCCACCAGTGATAGCCCGGGACAGTCGAACTACGAGCAGTACTTC | CATSDSPGQSNYEQYF
- | TRBJ1-1 | - | TRBV7-3 | TGTGCCAGCAGCCCGGGGACTGAAGCTTTCTTT | CASSPGTEAFF
- | TRBJ1-5 | medium-sized | TRBV29-1 | TGCAGCGTGAGGGCAGGGGATCAGCCCCAGCATTTT | CSVRAGDQPQHF
- | TRBJ1-5 | - | TRBV2 | TGTGCCAGCAGTGATAGGGACCAGCCCCAGCATTTT | CASSDRDQPQHF
- | TRBJ1-3 | - | TRBV9 | TGTGCCAGCAGTACCGGTGGGTCCGGAAACACCATATATTTT | CASSTGGSGNTIYF
- | TRBJ2-7 | - | TRBV5-1 | TGCGCCAGTATACTTCTCGAGGGTTTACGAGCAGTATTC | CASILLEGLRAVF
- | TRBJ2-7 | - | TRBV10-3 | TGTGCCACCCAGGGACTAGACAGGGCTGCCTACGAGCAGTACTTC | CATQGLDRAAYEQYF
- | TRBJ1-6 | - | TRBV7-3 | TGTGCCAGCAGCCAGGGCAATTCACCCCTCCACTTT | CASSQGNSPLHF
TRBD2 | TRBJ2-1 | - | TRBV24-1 | TGTGCCACCAGTGATTCCAGGTCCAGCGGGGGACGCACAGATACGCAGTTCTTC | CATSDSRSSGGRTDTQFF
TRBD2 | TRBJ2-7 | many | TRBV5-1 | TGCGCCAGCAATCCGATAGCGGGGCTCAAGGGCGAGCAGTACTTC | CASNPIAGLKGEQYF
- | TRBJ1-1 | many | TRBV7-2 | TGTGCCAGCAGCTTAAGTCACATGAACACTGAAGCTTTCTTT | CASSLSHMNTEAFF
TRBD1 | TRBJ2-7 | - | TRBV5-6 | TGTGCCAGCAGCTTATTCGACAGGGGGAGGACTAGGGACCTCGAGCAGTACTTC | CASSLFDRGRTRDLEQYF
- | TRBJ1-1 | many | TRBV29-1 | TGCAGCGTTGTGGGGGCCGCTGAAGCTTTCTTT | CSVVGAAEAFF
TRBD1 | TRBJ1-2 | - | TRBV6-5 | TGTGCCAGCAGTCAGGCCGGGACAGGGGGAATGAGCTACACCTTC | CASSQAGTGGMSYTF
- | TRBJ2-7 | - | TRBV3-2 | TGTGCCAGCAGCCAACCGCGGGACAGGGGAATCCTCGAGCAGTACTTC | CASSQPRDRGILEQYF
- | TRBJ2-7 | many | TRBV14 | TGTGCCAGCAGCCAGCCAGGGTCCAGGACCACCTACGAGCAGTACTTC | CASSQPGSRTTYEQYF
TRBD1 | TRBJ1-1 | once | TRBV2 | TGTGCCAGCATGGGACAGGGGGCCGGGGAGACTGAAGCTTTCTTT | CASMGQGAGETEAFF
- | TRBJ1-1 | - | TRBV7-8 | TGTGCCAGCAGCGCCCAATTCCAGGGGAACACTGAAGCTTTCTTT | CASSAQFQGNTEAFF
TRBD1 | TRBJ2-2 | few | TRBV12-3/TRBV12-4 | TGTGCCAGCAGCGAGGGCAGGGGGCGCACCGGGGAGCTGTTTTTT | CASSEGRGRTGELFF
- | TRBJ2-1 | few | TRBV27 | TGTGCCAGCAGTCCAGACCCGTACAATGAGCAGTTCTTC | CASSPDPYNEQFF
TRBD1 | TRBJ2-1 | many | TRBV6-4 | TGTGCCAGCAGCCCCGGGACAGGGACCTACAATGAGCAGTTCTTC | CASSPGTGTYNEQFF
- | TRBJ2-3 | many | TRBV9 | TGTGCCAGCAGCGTAGCCGGAATAGGGGATACGCAGTATTTT | CASSVAGIGDTQYF
TRBD1 | TRBJ1-2 | many | TRBV11-2 | TGTGCCAGCAGCTTAGTCGGGACAGAGGGCTACACCTTC | CASSLVGTEGYTF
- | TRBJ2-7 | many | TRBV29-1 | TGCAGCGGTGGGGGAAGCTACGAGCAGTACTTC | CSGGGSYEQYF
TRBD1 | TRBJ1-6 | - | TRBV20-1 | TGCAGTGCTAGGGCGGGACAGTTTTCACCCCTCCACTTT | CSARAGQFSPLHF